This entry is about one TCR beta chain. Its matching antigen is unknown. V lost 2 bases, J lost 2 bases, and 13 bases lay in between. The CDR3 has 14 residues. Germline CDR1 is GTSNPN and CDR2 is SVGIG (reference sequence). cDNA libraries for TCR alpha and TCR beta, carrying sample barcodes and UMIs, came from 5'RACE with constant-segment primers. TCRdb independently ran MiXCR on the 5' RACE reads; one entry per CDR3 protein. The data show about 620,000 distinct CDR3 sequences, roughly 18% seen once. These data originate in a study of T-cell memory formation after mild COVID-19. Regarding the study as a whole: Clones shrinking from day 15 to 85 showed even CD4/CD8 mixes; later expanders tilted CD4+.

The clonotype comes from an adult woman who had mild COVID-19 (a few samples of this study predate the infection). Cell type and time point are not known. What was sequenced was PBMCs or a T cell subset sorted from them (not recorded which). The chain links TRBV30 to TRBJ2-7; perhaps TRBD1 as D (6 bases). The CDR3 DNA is TGTGCCTGGAGTTTGGACAGTCGGACCTACGAGCAGTACTTC. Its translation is CAWSLDSRTYEQYF.